These 17 T cell receptor beta chains were sequenced from one sample in a study of blood T cell repertoires in COVID-19. Clones were sequenced by immunoSEQ multiplex PCR, and TCRdb holds only the in-frame ones, with some missing. The repertoire holds fewer than 100,000 clones, with 85% as singletons. The sequenced sample consisted of peripheral blood. Receptor source: a man aged 60-69 years with acute or convalescent COVID-19.

V usage is TRBV6-5 and J usage is TRBJ1-1; no clear D gene. CDR1 is MNHEY and CDR2 is SVGAGI in the germline V gene. The CDR3 runs 15 residues. V lost 5 bases, J lost 0 bases, and 13 bases lay in between. The CDR3 is CASSRGNKLNTEAFF. The CDR3 DNA reads as TGTGCCAGCAGTAGAGGGAACAAATTGAACACTGAAGCTTTCTTT.

J is TRBJ1-1 and V is TRBV5-1, with 11 bases that match TRBD1. The germline gives CDR1 SGHRS, CDR2 YFSETQ. The ends lost 4 bases at V and 4 bases at J; junction bases unmatched: 9. The CDR3 loop spans 16 amino acids. The CDR3 DNA follows: TGCGCCAGCAGCCGGACAGGGGGCCTTTTGAGCACTGAAGCTTTCTTT. It specifies CASSRTGGLLSTEAFF.

The chain joins TRBV19 to TRBJ2-3, with TRBD1 identical over 8 bases. With 7 bases clipped from V and 2 bases from J, the junction kept 8 bases outside the gene matches. This CDR3 is built from 15 residues. CDR1 LNHDA and CDR2 SQIVND come from the germline V gene (reference sequence). CDR3 sequence: CASTTGGRPTDTQYF. DNA for the CDR3: TGTGCCAGTACCACAGGGGGGAGGCCCACAGATACGCAGTATTTT.

The J gene is TRBJ1-6, the V gene TRBV5-5; D remains unclear. V lost 4 bases, J lost 9 bases, and 17 bases lay in between. The germline gives CDR1 SGHKS, CDR2 YYEKEE (reference sequence). CDR3 size: 15 residues. The CDR3 DNA reads as TGTGCCAGCAGCCAAGATGACACGGTTCTTTCACCCCTCCACTTT. It is translated as CASSQDDTVLSPLHF.

The chain uses TRBV19 and TRBJ2-3; 7 bases are a match to TRBD1. Germline V gene sequence: CDR1 LNHDA, CDR2 SQIVND (reference sequence). Trimming took 2 bases from V and 6 from J; bases not matched to a gene: 2. The CDR3 contains 13 residues. The CDR3 spells CASSITGADTQYF. The CDR3 nucleotides read TGTGCCAGTAGTATAACAGGGGCGGATACGCAGTATTTT. Based on the CDR3 plus reference TRBV19 and TRBJ2-3, the full variable domain is DGGITQSPKYLFRKEGQNVTLSCEQNLNHDAMYWYRQDPGQGLRLIYYSQIVNDFQKGDIAEGYSVSREKKESFPLTVTSAQKNPTAFYLCASSITGADTQYFGPGTRLTVL.

The rearrangement links TRBV5-5 to TRBJ1-2, with a tentative D call TRBD1 (6 bases). V lost 4 bases to trimming and J lost 2 bases, with 15 bases between them. The CDR3 spans 15 residues. Germline CDR1 is SGHKS and CDR2 is YYEKEE (reference sequence). CDR3 in amino acids: CASSLAGHENYGYTF. The CDR3 DNA reads TGTGCCAGCAGCCTGGCGGGACACGAGAACTATGGCTACACCTTC.

CDR3 amino acids: CASTRGTDTQYF. As DNA, the CDR3 is TGTGCCAGCACCCGAGGCACAGATACGCAGTATTTT. The chain carries TRBV11-2 and TRBJ2-3; D remains unclear. CDR3 length equals 12 residues. Trimming shortened V by 7 bases and J by 1 base, and 6 bases separated the two germline ends. Germline V gene data show CDR1 as SGHAT and CDR2 as FQNNGV.

This clone was observed a single time. The genes are TRBV5-1 and TRBJ2-7, with 9 positions matching TRBD2. The trim removed 4 bases at V and 4 bases at J, leaving 12 bases unmatched. From germline, CDR1 is SGHRS and CDR2 YFSETQ. CDR3 size: 16 residues. CDR3 DNA: TGCGCCAGCAGCCAGAGCGGGAGGCAGCCGGGGTACGAGCAGTACTTC. Its protein is CASSQSGRQPGYEQYF.

This clone was seen just once. V is TRBV7-2 and J is TRBJ2-7; 7 positions agree with TRBD1. Germline CDR1 and CDR2: SGHTA and FQGNSA. The junction had 12 bases not matched to a gene; V was cut back by 5 bases and J by 2 bases. This CDR3 spans 16 amino acids. CDR3 protein: CASSLKTGSATYEQYF. In DNA form, the CDR3 reads TGTGCCAGCAGCCTAAAGACAGGGAGTGCCACCTACGAGCAGTACTTC.

In this sample, this clone turned up a few times. The chain links TRBV11-3 to TRBJ2-3; a weak D match, TRBD2 (6 bases). CDR1 and CDR2 (germline): SGHNT, YENEEA. The V and J ends lost 1 base and 2 bases respectively, with 10 bases between them. The CDR3 extends over 15 amino acids. The CDR3 loop reads CASSLGGLTTDTQYF. The CDR3 bases are TGTGCCAGCAGCTTAGGGGGACTCACCACAGATACGCAGTATTTT.

The gene calls are TRBV9 and TRBJ2-7, with D maybe TRBD2 (5 bases). Germline V gene lookup returns CDR1 SGDLS and CDR2 YYNGEE. There are 15 residues in the CDR3. Trimming shortened V by 2 bases and J by 0 bases, and 12 bases separated the two germline ends. CDR3 DNA: TGTGCCAGCAGCGTCCGTGGCGAGGGCTCCTACGAGCAGTACTTC. This translates into CASSVRGEGSYEQYF.

This chain links TRBV11-2 with TRBJ2-1; TRBD2 matches at 11 bases. The J segment lost 7 bases and the V segment lost 0 bases, leaving 5 bases of the junction unmatched. Germline V gene lookup returns CDR1 SGHAT and CDR2 FQNNGV. The CDR3 extends over 16 amino acids. The CDR3 coding sequence is TGTGCCAGCAGCTTAGATATAGCGGGAGGGCGGAATGAGCAGTTCTTC. Translation gives CASSLDIAGGRNEQFF.

The gene calls are TRBV6-5 and TRBJ1-4; tentative D call: TRBD1 (5 bases). Germline V gene lookup returns CDR1 MNHEY and CDR2 SVGAGI. With 5 bases removed from V and 8 bases from J, the gap between germline ends came to 15 bases. This CDR3 spans 14 amino acids. The DNA for the CDR3 is TGTGCCAGCAGTACCCGACAGTTCGCCGAAAAACTGTTTTTT. Translation gives CASSTRQFAEKLFF.

This rearrangement joins TRBV6-2 or TRBV6-3 to TRBJ1-3; D unclear. Germline CDR1 and CDR2: MNHEY and SVGEGT. Trimming shortened V by 5 bases and J by 2 bases, and 13 bases separated the two germline ends. CDR3 size: 15 residues. CDR3 in amino acids: CASSPTRTPGNTIYF. The CDR3 DNA follows: TGTGCCAGCAGTCCCACACGAACGCCTGGAAACACCATATATTTT.

The chain uses TRBV19 and TRBJ2-2; 8 bases align to TRBD1. The CDR3 loop spans 15 amino acids. Germline trimming cut 5 bases from V and 3 bases from J; bases unmatched to any gene: 5. Germline V CDR1 and CDR2: LNHDA, SQIVND (reference sequence). This chain's CDR3 is CASSHRQGYTGELFF. CDR3 DNA sequence: TGTGCCAGTAGTCACCGACAGGGGTACACCGGGGAGCTGTTTTTT.

The V gene is TRBV5-6, the J gene TRBJ2-7; 7 bases agree with TRBD2. V was pared by 2 bases and J by 5 bases, with 7 bases of the junction left unmatched. CDR3 length: 14 amino acids. CDR1 is SGHDT and CDR2 is YYEEEE in the germline V gene. The CDR3 DNA sequence: TGTGCCAGCAGCTTAGGCGGGAGAGGCGACGAGCAGTACTTC. Its translation: CASSLGGRGDEQYF.

This clone appeared once. The chain recombines TRBV4-3 with TRBJ2-3, with D perhaps TRBD2 (5 bases). Trimming shortened V by 0 bases and J by 5 bases, and 6 bases separated the two germline ends. Germline loops: CDR1 LGHNA, CDR2 YSLEER. This CDR3 is 13 amino acids long. CDR3 bases: TGCGCCAGCAGCCAAGAGAGCGGAGATACGCAGTATTTT. Translated: CASSQESGDTQYF.